Listed below are T cell receptor beta chains from one sample, sequenced in a study of CD8+CD57+ T cells in acquired aplastic anemia. TCRdb used MiXCR to reprocess the reads, holding one entry per CDR3 protein. The sample consists of about 180,000 distinct CDR3 sequences, 45% to 50% of them appearing once. The sample taken for sequencing was sorted CD4+, CD8+, or CD8+CD57+ T cells (not recorded which) from PBMCs. The receptors were gathered from a human donor in good health. The CDR3 runs from the conserved cysteine through the conserved F or W. D genes are given only for firm matches. Not all rows give a size; the values are once, few, many and, for expanded clones, a class.

>TRBJ2-7|-|many|TRBV6-1
CASSLDALPGEQYF
TGTGCCAGCAGCCTGGACGCTCTTCCCGGCGAGCAGTACTTC
>TRBJ2-7|TRBD2|-|TRBV14
CARLAGGLEQYF
TGTGCTAGACTAGCGGGAGGACTCGAGCAGTACTTC
>TRBJ1-3|TRBD1|few|TRBV7-2
CASSLDRGRGGNTIYF
TGTGCCAGCAGCTTAGACAGGGGTCGAGGAGGAAACACCATATATTTT
>TRBJ1-1|-|-|TRBV15
CATSRNRELAIHTEAFF
TGTGCCACCAGCAGGAACAGGGAGTTGGCTATTCACACTGAAGCTTTCTTT
>TRBJ2-3|TRBD1|few|TRBV24-1
CATSQNRGPSTDTQYF
TGTGCCACCAGCCAGAACAGGGGCCCTAGCACAGATACGCAGTATTTT
>TRBJ2-7|TRBD1|many|TRBV6-1
CASSRDRGRDEQYF
TGTGCCAGCAGCCGTGACAGGGGGCGAGACGAGCAGTACTTC
>TRBJ2-3|-|many|TRBV10-3
CAISPENTDTQYF
TGTGCCATCAGTCCAGAAAACACAGATACGCAGTATTTT
>TRBJ2-7|-|many|TRBV24-1
CATSAGQSFHEQYF
TGTGCCACCAGTGCAGGGCAGAGTTTCCACGAGCAGTACTTC
>TRBJ1-3|-|many|TRBV5-1
CASSLVAGAGNTIYF
TGCGCCAGCAGCTTGGTGGCAGGGGCTGGAAACACCATATATTTT
>TRBJ2-1|-|-|TRBV7-2
CASSLRDGEQFF
TGTGCCAGCAGCTTACGAGACGGTGAGCAGTTCTTC
>TRBJ2-3|-|few|TRBV7-9
CASSLISTTQYF
TGTGCCAGCAGCTTGATTAGCACTACGCAGTATTTT
>TRBJ1-2|TRBD1|few|TRBV7-2
CASSLVATGNGYTF
TGTGCCAGCAGCTTAGTGGCGACAGGGAATGGCTACACCTTC
>TRBJ1-5|-|-|TRBV7-9
CASSLGIHSNQPQHF
TGTGCCAGCAGCTTAGGGATCCATAGCAATCAGCCCCAGCATTTT
>TRBJ2-2|TRBD2|once|TRBV19
CASMETSPGEPFF
TGTGCCAGTATGGAGACTAGCCCCGGGGAGCCGTTTTTT
>TRBJ1-6|-|-|TRBV10-3
CAISEWGNSPLHF
TGTGCCATCAGTGAGTGGGGGAATTCACCCCTCCACTTT
>TRBJ1-2|-|many|TRBV5-1
CASSPDGLNYGYTF
TGCGCCAGCAGCCCGGACGGACTTAACTATGGCTACACCTTC
>TRBJ2-7|TRBD1|many|TRBV4-1
CASSTRTGDSYEQYF
TGCGCCAGCAGCACGCGGACAGGGGACTCCTACGAGCAGTACTTC
>TRBJ2-3|TRBD2|-|TRBV7-2
CASSSASGRTDTQYF
TGTGCCAGCAGCTCTGCTAGCGGACGCACAGATACGCAGTATTTT
>TRBJ2-3|-|many|TRBV24-1
CATGRGLTDTQYF
TGTGCCACCGGGAGGGGGCTCACAGATACGCAGTATTTT
>TRBJ2-2|TRBD1|-|TRBV19
CASSQGTANTGELFF
TGTGCCAGTAGCCAGGGGACAGCGAACACCGGGGAGCTGTTTTTT
>TRBJ1-2|-|-|TRBV24-1
CATSDSPGDWGGYTF
TGTGCCACCAGTGATTCCCCAGGGGATTGGGGTGGCTACACCTTC
>TRBJ2-5|TRBD1|-|TRBV7-8
CAGRTGGQETQYF
TGTGCCGGAAGGACAGGGGGCCAAGAGACCCAGTACTTC
>TRBJ1-2|-|-|TRBV19
CASSPRGDRFYGYTF
TGTGCCAGTAGTCCCCGAGGCGACAGGTTCTATGGCTACACCTTC
>TRBJ2-3|-|-|TRBV7-9
CASSGSDTQYF
TGTGCCAGCAGCGGATCAGATACGCAGTATTTT
>TRBJ2-7|-|-|TRBV6-5
CASSYLSGYEQYF
TGTGCCAGCAGTTACCTGTCGGGTTACGAGCAGTACTTC
>TRBJ2-7|TRBD2|many|TRBV29-1
CSVRTSGSLYEQYF
TGCAGCGTTAGGACTAGCGGGAGTCTCTACGAGCAGTACTTC
>TRBJ1-5|-|many|TRBV2
CASSGAGRNQPQHF
TGTGCCAGCAGTGGGGCAGGGAGAAATCAGCCCCAGCATTTT
>TRBJ2-7|TRBD2|-|TRBV6-1
CASTPPAGGPYEQYF
TGTGCCAGCACCCCTCCAGCGGGAGGGCCCTACGAGCAGTACTTC
>TRBJ1-5|TRBD1|few|TRBV25-1
CASSEGDRDNQPQHF
TGTGCCAGCAGTGAAGGGGACAGGGACAATCAGCCCCAGCATTTT
>TRBJ1-3|-|-|TRBV2
CASKGISGNTIYF
TGTGCCAGCAAGGGCATCTCTGGAAACACCATATATTTT
>TRBJ1-2|TRBD1|-|TRBV7-9
CASSLETGPYGYTF
TGTGCCAGCAGCTTAGAGACAGGGCCCTATGGCTACACCTTC
>TRBJ1-2|-|many|TRBV2
CASRPQGGYGYTF
TGTGCCAGCAGGCCACAGGGAGGCTATGGCTACACCTTC
>TRBJ2-7|-|once|TRBV4-1
CASSQAGPPSYEQYF
TGCGCCAGCAGCCAAGCCGGACCTCCTAGCTACGAGCAGTACTTC
>TRBJ2-5|TRBD2|few|TRBV12-5
CASGSASLAGSPPETQYF
TGTGCTAGTGGTTCGGCATCCTTAGCGGGAAGTCCCCCGGAGACCCAGTACTTC
>TRBJ2-1|-|few|TRBV25-1
CASSPGVGGYPYNEQFF
TGTGCCAGCAGTCCGGGCGTTGGGGGTTACCCCTACAATGAGCAGTTCTTC
>TRBJ2-3|-|-|TRBV5-6
CASSLGGIFSTDTQYF
TGTGCCAGCAGCTTGGGGGGCATCTTTAGCACAGATACGCAGTATTTT
>TRBJ2-7|-|-|TRBV7-2
CACSFLQGVDEQYF
TGTGCCTGCAGCTTCCTGCAGGGAGTCGACGAGCAGTACTTC
>TRBJ2-1|TRBD2|-|TRBV5-6
CASSGGRARNEQLF
TGTGCCAGCAGCGGCGGGAGGGCCAGGAATGAGCAGCTCTTC
>TRBJ2-2|TRBD1|-|TRBV25-1
CASSELGQGAYGELFF
TGTGCCAGCAGTGAACTGGGACAGGGGGCCTATGGGGAGCTGTTTTTT
>TRBJ2-2|-|-|TRBV20-1
CSASRVAGGGELFF
TGCAGTGCTAGCCGCGTGGCCGGCGGCGGGGAGCTGTTTTTT
>TRBJ1-4|TRBD1|many|TRBV12-3/TRBV12-4
CASSQGTGGNEKLFF
TGTGCCAGCAGTCAAGGGACAGGGGGAAATGAAAAACTGTTTTTT
>TRBJ1-2|-|-|TRBV4-2
CASSYGDSNYGYTF
TGTGCCAGCAGTTATGGGGACTCTAACTATGGCTACACCTTC
>TRBJ2-7|TRBD1|many|TRBV7-9
CASSQGARGEQYF
TGTGCCAGCAGCCAGGGGGCGCGGGGAGAGCAGTACTTC
>TRBJ2-7|TRBD1|many|TRBV12-3/TRBV12-4
CASTSKDRGYEQYF
TGTGCCAGCACCTCGAAGGACAGGGGCTACGAGCAGTACTTC
>TRBJ2-1|TRBD2|many|TRBV29-1
CSVDQREPFVSNEQFF
TGCAGCGTTGACCAGCGGGAGCCTTTCGTTTCGAATGAGCAGTTCTTC
>TRBJ2-1|TRBD1|-|TRBV10-2
CATTQSIRDRAYNEQFF
TGCGCCACCACGCAAAGTATCCGGGACAGGGCCTACAATGAGCAGTTCTTC
>TRBJ2-5|-|many|TRBV7-9
CASSPPTGPQTQYF
TGTGCCAGCAGTCCACCGACAGGCCCGCAGACCCAGTACTTC
>TRBJ1-4|TRBD1|-|TRBV5-4
CASSSAGGYEKLFF
TGTGCCAGCAGCTCAGCAGGGGGATATGAAAAACTGTTTTTT
>TRBJ2-1|TRBD2|many|TRBV7-9
CASSLRTSGNNEQFF
TGTGCCAGCAGCCTCAGGACTAGCGGCAACAATGAGCAGTTCTTC
>TRBJ1-3|-|few|TRBV7-2
CASSLGRGGNTIYF
TGTGCCAGCAGCTTAGGGAGAGGGGGAAACACCATATATTTT
>TRBJ2-7|-|many|TRBV5-4
CASSKDIYEQYF
TGTGCCAGCAGCAAGGACATCTACGAGCAGTACTTC
>TRBJ2-1|TRBD2|-|TRBV10-3
CAIKLAGGANEQFF
TGTGCCATCAAGTTAGCCGGGGGGGCCAATGAGCAGTTCTTC
>TRBJ2-2|TRBD2|-|TRBV24-1
CATSDGTSGGTANTGELFF
TGTGCCACCAGTGACGGGACTAGCGGGGGCACTGCGAACACCGGGGAGCTGTTTTTT
>TRBJ2-1|-|many|TRBV24-1
CATSDSFSGVYNEQFF
TGTGCCACCAGTGACTCCTTTTCGGGAGTGTACAATGAGCAGTTCTTC
>TRBJ2-1|-|-|TRBV25-1
CASSIDYNEQFF
TGTGCCAGCAGTATAGATTACAATGAGCAGTTCTTC
>TRBJ1-2|TRBD1|once|TRBV9
CASRAEGAFYGYTF
TGTGCCAGCCGGGCGGAGGGGGCGTTCTATGGCTACACCTTC
>TRBJ1-6|TRBD1|many|TRBV3-1
CASSQRGTDNSPLHF
TGTGCCAGCAGCCAGCGGGGGACAGATAATTCACCCCTCCACTTT